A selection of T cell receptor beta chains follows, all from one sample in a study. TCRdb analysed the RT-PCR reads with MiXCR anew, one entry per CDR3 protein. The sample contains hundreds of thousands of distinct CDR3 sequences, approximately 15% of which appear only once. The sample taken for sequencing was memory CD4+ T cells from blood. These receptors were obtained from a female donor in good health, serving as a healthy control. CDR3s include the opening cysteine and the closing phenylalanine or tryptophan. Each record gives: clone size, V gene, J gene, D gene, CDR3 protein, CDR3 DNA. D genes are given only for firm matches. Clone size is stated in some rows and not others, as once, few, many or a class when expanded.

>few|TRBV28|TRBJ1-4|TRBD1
CASSSRDRSNEKLFF
TGTGCCAGCAGTTCCCGGGACAGGTCGAATGAAAAACTGTTTTTT
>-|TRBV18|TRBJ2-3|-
CASSPETGGRGDTQYF
TGTGCCAGCTCACCCGAGACAGGCGGACGGGGAGATACGCAGTATTTT
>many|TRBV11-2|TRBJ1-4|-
CASSSDRVKLFF
TGTGCCAGCAGCTCGGATAGGGTGAAACTGTTTTTT
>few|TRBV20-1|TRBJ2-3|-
CSARDEGTDTQYF
TGCAGTGCTAGGGATGAGGGCACAGATACGCAGTATTTT
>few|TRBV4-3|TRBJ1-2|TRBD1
CASSQYTGAGYISTF
TGCGCCAGCAGCCAGTATACAGGGGCCGGCTATATTAGTACCTTC
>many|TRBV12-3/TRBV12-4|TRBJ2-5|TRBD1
CASRGGGQGQETQYF
TGTGCCAGCAGAGGTGGGGGACAGGGCCAAGAGACCCAGTACTTC
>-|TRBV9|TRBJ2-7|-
CASSQAAGSNHFDEQYF
TGTGCCAGCAGCCAAGCGGCAGGGTCAAATCATTTCGACGAGCAGTACTTC
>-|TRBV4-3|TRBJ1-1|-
CASSQGHSRREITEAFF
TGCGCCAGCAGCCAAGGGCACAGTCGGAGGGAGATCACTGAAGCTTTCTTT
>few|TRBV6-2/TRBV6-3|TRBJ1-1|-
CASSYGEGGATEAFF
TGTGCCAGCAGTTACGGTGAGGGGGGGGCAACTGAAGCTTTCTTT
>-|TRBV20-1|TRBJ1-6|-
CSARDTGLWNSPLHF
TGCAGTGCTAGAGATACGGGGTTATGGAATTCACCCCTCCACTTT
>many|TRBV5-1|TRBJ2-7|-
CASSLAPLQSKSGYEQYF
TGCGCCAGCAGCTTGGCGCCCCTACAATCCAAGTCAGGATACGAGCAGTACTTC